This TCR beta chain was captured in a study of control samples from healthy donors and cancer patients. The repertoire was sequenced with immunoSEQ multiplex PCR; TCRdb's copy has only in-frame clones and lacks some. Among 400,000 to 500,000 clones listed, approximately 92% were seen once. The TCR comes from a man aged 40-50 years with head and neck cancer. Specimen: PBMCs.

This CDR3 is CSVGGVNTEAFF. CDR3 DNA sequence: TGCAGCGTAGGTGGCGTCAACACTGAAGCTTTCTTT. V usage is TRBV29-1 and J usage is TRBJ1-1; D call uncertain. CDR3 length: 12 residues. CDR1 is SQVTM, CDR2 ANQGSEA, per germline. Trimming cost V 6 bases and J 2 bases, with 10 bases left between them.